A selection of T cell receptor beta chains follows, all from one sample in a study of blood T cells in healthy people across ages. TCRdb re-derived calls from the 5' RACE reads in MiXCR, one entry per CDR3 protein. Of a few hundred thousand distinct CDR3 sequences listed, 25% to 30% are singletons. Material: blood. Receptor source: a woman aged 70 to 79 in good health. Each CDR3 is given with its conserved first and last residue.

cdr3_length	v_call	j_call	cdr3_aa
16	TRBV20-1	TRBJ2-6	CSASGRLNSGANVLTF
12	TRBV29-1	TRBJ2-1	CSVGGLGYEQFF
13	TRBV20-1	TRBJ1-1	CSARVPGQVRAFF
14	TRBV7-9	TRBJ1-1	CASSSRGENTEAFF
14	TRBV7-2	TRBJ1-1	CASSRSAIYPEAFF
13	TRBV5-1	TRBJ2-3	CASRMPVADTQYF
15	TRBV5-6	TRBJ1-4	CASSLRQGVNEKLFF
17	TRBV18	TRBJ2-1	CASSPPKLAGGVGEQFF
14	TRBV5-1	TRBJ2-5	CASSLMTSGETQYF
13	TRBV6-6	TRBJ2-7	CASSPISGFEQYF
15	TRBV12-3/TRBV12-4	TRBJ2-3	CASSLVAGVTDTQYF
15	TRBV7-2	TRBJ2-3	CASSVSGPSTDTQYF
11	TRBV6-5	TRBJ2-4	CASSDRSIQYF
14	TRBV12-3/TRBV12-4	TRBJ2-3	CASSGGAGADTQYF
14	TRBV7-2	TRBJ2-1	CASSLGGTGNEQFF
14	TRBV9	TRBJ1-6	CASSVAGYNSPLHF
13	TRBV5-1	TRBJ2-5	CASTWTGEETQYF
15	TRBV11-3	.	CASSLGGTSGAKQFF
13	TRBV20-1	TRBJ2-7	CSASRGTTYEQYF
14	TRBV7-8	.	CASSPRPSGETQYF
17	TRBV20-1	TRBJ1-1	CSASSWRSGQGKYEAFF
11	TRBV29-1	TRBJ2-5	CSVGRPTEQYF
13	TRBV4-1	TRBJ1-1	CASSREGHTEAFF
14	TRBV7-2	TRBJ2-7	CASSGSGALYEQYF
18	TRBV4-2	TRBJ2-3	CASSQDRSGGGRTDTQYF
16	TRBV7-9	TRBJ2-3	CASSLGLDASTDTQYF
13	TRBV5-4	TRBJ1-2	CASSLTGSERYTF
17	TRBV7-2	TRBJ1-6	CASRGGTGGSYNSPLHF
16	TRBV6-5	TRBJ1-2	CASSYSGSQGNYGYTF
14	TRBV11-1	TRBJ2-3	CASSLTLSTDTQYF
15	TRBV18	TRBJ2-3	CASSPPSGGPDTQYF
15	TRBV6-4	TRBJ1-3	CASSQQGEAGNTIYF
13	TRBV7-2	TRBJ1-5	CASSSQTHQPQHF
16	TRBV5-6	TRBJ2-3	CASSLVRNPSTDTQYF
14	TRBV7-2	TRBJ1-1	CASSLVRWDTEAFF